These 32 T cell receptor beta chains were sequenced from one sample in a study of blood T cells in healthy people across ages. Primed by a sample-barcoded 5' primer and a J-beta primer mix, a second PCR proceeded for roughly 6 to 12 cycles. One entry per CDR3 protein, called by TCRdb with MiXCR from the 5' RACE reads. The data show about 1,500,000 distinct CDR3 sequences, approximately 38% seen once. Material for sequencing was blood. These TCRs come from a young woman in good health.

The chain couples TRBV7-9 to TRBJ2-3; D could derive from TRBD1 or TRBD2 (5 bases each). The CDR3 has 15 residues. Per the germline V gene, CDR1 is SEHNR and CDR2 is FQNEAQ (reference sequence). V dropped 6 bases and J dropped 2 bases, with 15 bases sitting between them. The CDR3 DNA sequence: TGTGCCAGCAGGTCGGGACGAGCGGACACAGATACGCAGTATTTT. This sequence encodes CASRSGRADTDTQYF.

This clonotype was counted only a few times. The chain recombines TRBV6-2 or TRBV6-3 with TRBJ2-3; tentatively, D is TRBD2 (6 bases). Germline assignment: CDR1 MNHEY and CDR2 SVGEGT. The CDR3 is 14 amino acids. Trimming shortened V by 4 bases and J by 4 bases, and 12 bases separated the two germline ends. The CDR3 is CASSSGVGADTQYF. In DNA form, the CDR3 reads TGTGCCAGCAGTTCGGGAGTAGGTGCAGATACGCAGTATTTT.

About this clonotype: This may arise from a read error, as a much more abundant clone is one base away. This chain uses TRBV12-3 or TRBV12-4 with TRBJ2-1; perhaps TRBD2 as D (6 bases). The CDR3 is made up of 16 amino acids. The CDR3 loop is CASSGLAPSSYNKQFF. CDR3 in DNA: TGTGCCAGCAGTGGTCTAGCGCCGAGCTCCTACAATAAGCAGTTCTTC.

The chain has TRBV5-1 and TRBJ2-5; D not resolved. V was shortened by 4 bases and J by 5 bases, with 15 bases between the two germline ends. CDR1 is SGHRS, CDR2 YFSETQ, per germline. CDR3 size: 14 residues. The CDR3 spells CASSLNVLGETQYF. In DNA form, the CDR3 reads TGCGCCAGCAGCCTCAATGTCTTGGGGGAGACCCAGTACTTC.

The chain combines TRBV4-1 with TRBJ1-2, with a tentative D call TRBD1 (5 bases). CDR1 is MGHRA, CDR2 YSYEKL, per germline. The V end was cut by 4 bases, the J end by 5 bases, with 26 bases between. This CDR3 region has 18 residues. The CDR3 sequence is CASSRILLPSGTGYGYTF. The DNA of the CDR3 is TGCGCCAGCAGCCGTATATTACTGCCCAGTGGGACGGGGTATGGCTACACCTTC.

This clonotype was counted only a few times. The rearrangement uses TRBV20-1 and TRBJ2-7, with 7 bases identical to TRBD2. Per the germline V gene, CDR1 is DFQATT and CDR2 is SNEGSKA (reference sequence). J gave up 2 bases and V 0 bases, and 13 bases lay outside the gene matches. CDR3 length: 17 amino acids. In DNA form, the CDR3 reads TGCAGTGCTAGAGATAATAGCCAGGCGGGAGCCCCCTACGAGCAGTACTTC. As protein: CSARDNSQAGAPYEQYF.

V and J are TRBV3-1 and TRBJ2-1; D is unresolved. Trimming removed 1 base at V and 10 bases at J, with 14 bases between. CDR3 length: 14 residues. Germline V gene data show CDR1 as LGHDT and CDR2 as YNNKEL (reference sequence). The CDR3 DNA reads TGTGCCAGCAGCCAAGCACTTACAAGCTACGAGCAGTTCTTC. Its translation: CASSQALTSYEQFF.

The chain combines TRBV12-3 or TRBV12-4 with TRBJ2-5, with D hard to call. The J call is in doubt because the DNA end fits TRBJ2-7 better. The CDR3 has 15 amino acids. As DNA, the CDR3 is TGTGCCAGCAGTATCTCCCCACGGGTTGAAAACGAGCAGTACTTC. It specifies CASSISPRVENEQYF.

The chain recombines TRBV10-3 with TRBJ2-5, with D unresolved. Gene TRBJ2-7 matches the end of the DNA better, so the J call may be wrong. Germline V gene lookup returns CDR1 ENHRY and CDR2 SYGVKD. The CDR3 extends over 13 amino acids. In DNA form, the CDR3 reads TGTGCCATCAACTCCGACATCTACTACGAGCAGTACTTC. It yields the protein CAINSDIYYEQYF.

This clonotype occurred a few times. The chain combines TRBV7-8 with TRBJ2-1, with 14 bases lining up with TRBD2. CDR1 SGHVS and CDR2 FQNEAQ come from the germline V gene. The trim removed 5 bases at V and 4 bases at J, leaving 7 bases unmatched. This CDR3 is built from 17 residues. CDR3 DNA sequence: TGTGCCAGCAGCGCAACACGGACTAGCGGGGGGTACAATGAGCAGTTCTTC. This encodes CASSATRTSGGYNEQFF.

The chain couples TRBV4-2 to TRBJ1-2; 9 bases agree with TRBD1. The V segment lost 4 bases and the J segment 4 bases; nucleotides outside the gene matches: 10. The CDR3 sequence is 16 residues long. The V gene's germline CDR1 is LGHNA and CDR2 YNFKEQ. The CDR3 protein is CASSPGPGQGSYGYTF. In DNA form, the CDR3 reads TGTGCCAGCAGCCCTGGCCCCGGACAGGGGAGCTATGGCTACACCTTC.

This rearrangement joins TRBV9 to TRBJ2-2, with a tentative D call TRBD2 (7 bases). Trimming left V 1 base short and J 6 bases short, with 13 bases between. The CDR3 contains 15 residues. Germline assignment: CDR1 SGDLS and CDR2 YYNGEE. CDR3 amino acids: CASSVSGGAAGELFF. For the CDR3, the DNA is TGTGCCAGCAGCGTAAGTGGGGGGGCCGCCGGGGAGCTGTTTTTT.

For this clonotype: One end of the junction fails to match germline, which may point to a read error. This chain uses TRBV10-3 with TRBJ2-3; D might be TRBD2 (6 bases). The CDR3 has 15 amino acids. Germline V gene sequence: CDR1 ENHRY, CDR2 SYGVKD. This CDR3 is CTIGPGTPRPDTQYF. The CDR3 DNA is TGTACCATCGGCCCCGGGACTCCTCGTCCAGATACGCAGTATTTT.

The chain has TRBV12-3 or TRBV12-4 and TRBJ2-1; tentatively, D is TRBD2 (6 bases). V was cut by 0 bases and J by 12 bases, with 15 bases left in between. The CDR3 loop spans 14 amino acids. The CDR3 loop reads CASSLAGLRYGQFF. DNA of the CDR3: TGTGCCAGCAGTTTAGCGGGACTCCGTTATGGGCAGTTCTTC.

The chain is built from TRBV11-1 and TRBJ2-3; D is ambiguous. The germline V and J ends were trimmed by 5 bases and 5 bases, with 11 bases remaining between them. Germline CDR1 is SGHAT and CDR2 is FQDESV (reference sequence). The CDR3 spans 13 residues. CDR3 sequence: CASSQIDLDTQYF. The CDR3 DNA reads as TGTGCCAGCAGCCAGATAGACCTAGATACGCAGTATTTT.

This chain's CDR3 is CASTQGGIAKNIQYF. As DNA, the CDR3 is TGTGCCAGCACCCAAGGGGGGATAGCCAAAAACATTCAGTACTTC. The chain joins TRBV6-1 to TRBJ2-4, with D perhaps TRBD1 or TRBD2 (6 bases each). Germline V lookup: CDR1 MNHNS, CDR2 SASEGT. Trimming took off 7 bases at V and 0 bases at J, with 13 bases between the two ends. The CDR3 is 15 residues long.

The V call is TRBV27, the J call TRBJ2-3, with 10 bases fitting TRBD2. V lost 4 bases, J lost 1 base, and 14 bases stayed unmatched. Germline CDR1 is MNHEY and CDR2 is SMNVEV (reference sequence). This CDR3 comprises 19 residues. The CDR3, as DNA: TGTGCCAGCAGTTGGCTAGCGGGAGTTGGCGTAATAGGCACAGATACGCAGTATTTT. Translated, it gives CASSWLAGVGVIGTDTQYF.

The chain has TRBV5-1 and TRBJ2-1, with TRBD2 matching over 11 bases. The CDR3 has 15 residues. Germline loops: CDR1 SGHRS, CDR2 YFSETQ. V dropped 4 bases and J dropped 5; count of bases not matched to a gene: 5. The CDR3 is CASSILAGANNEQFF. In nucleotides, the CDR3 is TGCGCCAGCAGCATACTAGCGGGGGCCAACAATGAGCAGTTCTTC.

This CDR3 reads CASGFWVWDNPSNTGELFF. Written as DNA, the CDR3 is TGTGCTAGTGGTTTTTGGGTCTGGGACAACCCTTCGAACACCGGGGAGCTGTTTTTT. The V and J genes are TRBV12-5 and TRBJ2-2; perhaps TRBD1 as D (6 bases). Germline-derived CDR1 and CDR2 are LGHNT and FRNRAP. Trimming left V 3 bases short and J 0 bases short, with 20 bases between. The CDR3 is made up of 19 amino acids.

The chain combines TRBV27 with TRBJ1-2; D is unclear. The V gene lost 5 bases and the J gene lost 2 bases, with 9 bases spanning the gap. The germline V gene encodes CDR1 MNHEY and CDR2 SMNVEV (reference sequence). The CDR3 runs 13 residues. In nucleotides, the CDR3 is TGTGCCAGCAGTGGACCCTTGAACTATGGCTACACCTTC. Translation gives CASSGPLNYGYTF.

V and J are TRBV6-1 and TRBJ2-7; the match to TRBD2 covers 11 bases. The CDR3 spans 15 residues. V lost 6 bases and J lost 3; bases outside the gene matches: 7. Germline lookup yields CDR1 MNHNS and CDR2 SASEGT. This chain's CDR3 is CASRELAGEYYEQYF. CDR3 in DNA: TGTGCCAGCAGGGAACTAGCGGGGGAATACTACGAGCAGTACTTC.

The rearrangement uses TRBV12-3 or TRBV12-4 and TRBJ2-2; a possible D gene is TRBD2 (6 bases). The CDR3 runs to 13 residues. The V gene lost 5 bases and the J gene lost 5 bases, with 9 bases spanning the gap. CDR3 bases: TGTGCCAGCAGTGGGACTGCAACCGGGGAGCTGTTTTTT. Its translation is CASSGTATGELFF.

The chain couples TRBV12-3 or TRBV12-4 to TRBJ2-1; a weak D match, TRBD2 (6 bases). Trimming removed 3 bases at V and 2 bases at J, with 14 bases between. The CDR3 sequence is 16 residues long. Written as DNA, the CDR3 is TGTGCCAGCAGTTTGACTAGTGCTCGGACCTACAATGAGCAGTTCTTC. Translating gives CASSLTSARTYNEQFF.

The J gene is TRBJ1-1, the V gene TRBV13; unclear D gene. CDR3 length: 14 amino acids. Germline CDR1 and CDR2: PRHDT and FYEKMQ (reference sequence). V lost 0 bases to trimming and J lost 3 bases, with 8 bases between them. The CDR3 here is CASSLGRTHTEAFF. Written as DNA, the CDR3 is TGTGCCAGCAGCTTAGGCAGGACCCACACTGAAGCTTTCTTT.

This clonotype has only a few counts. V gene TRBV2 combines with J gene TRBJ2-3; 8 bases map to TRBD1. This CDR3 comprises 15 residues. Trimming at V came to 11 bases and at J to 2 bases, leaving 12 bases not matched to a gene. Germline loops: CDR1 SNHLY, CDR2 FYNNEI. This CDR3 reads CASGTGLMDTDTQYF. CDR3 DNA sequence: TGTGCCTCAGGGACAGGACTCATGGACACAGATACGCAGTATTTT. Full variable domain (outside the CDR3, taken from reference TRBV2 and TRBJ2-3): EPEVTQTPSHQVTQMGQEVILRCVPISNHLYFYWYRQILGQKVEFLVSFYNNEISEKSEIFDDQFSVERPDGSNFTLKIRSTKLEDSAMYFCASGTGLMDTDTQYFGPGTRLTVL.

This chain uses TRBV6-2 or TRBV6-3 with TRBJ2-1; D call uncertain. The germline gives CDR1 MNHEY, CDR2 SVGEGT. Between the trimmed V and J ends, which lost 9 bases and 11 bases, there was a span of 20 bases. The CDR3 has 13 amino acids. The CDR3 DNA sequence: TGTGCCAGTCGAACCCCACAAGACTCGAAGCAGTTCTTC. Amino acid sequence: CASRTPQDSKQFF.

The genes are TRBV3-1 and TRBJ2-7, with 11 bases that match TRBD2. The J segment lost 6 bases and the V segment lost 3 bases, leaving 7 bases of the junction unmatched. CDR3 size: 15 residues. CDR1 LGHDT and CDR2 YNNKEL come from the germline V gene (reference sequence). Here the CDR3 reads CASSHLSGRAGEQYF. The CDR3 nucleotides read TGTGCCAGCAGCCACCTTAGCGGGAGGGCCGGCGAGCAGTACTTC.

J is TRBJ1-5 and V is TRBV12-3 or TRBV12-4; a possible D gene is TRBD1 (5 bases). This CDR3 region has 15 residues. The V end was cut by 6 bases, the J end by 0 bases, with 12 bases between. The CDR3 sequence is CASRVQGISNQPQHF. CDR3 in DNA: TGTGCCAGCAGGGTGCAGGGCATTAGCAATCAGCCCCAGCATTTT.

In this sample, this clonotype turned up a few times. V and J are TRBV2 and TRBJ2-1; no firm D call. This CDR3 is built from 13 residues. Germline V lookup: CDR1 SNHLY, CDR2 FYNNEI. The V gene lost 4 bases and the J gene lost 7 bases, with 11 bases spanning the gap. The CDR3 nucleotides are TGTGCCAGCAGTGGCCCCGTTGGGAATGAGCAGTTCTTC. Translating it yields CASSGPVGNEQFF.

V is TRBV28 and J is TRBJ2-7; TRBD1 agrees at 12 bases. V was clipped by 5 bases and J by 2 bases; unmatched bases: 10. Germline loops: CDR1 MDHEN, CDR2 SYDVKM. The CDR3 covers 17 residues. The CDR3 is CASSQPGQGAMAYEQYF. As DNA, the CDR3 is TGTGCCAGCAGTCAGCCGGGACAGGGGGCCATGGCCTACGAGCAGTACTTC.

This clonotype appeared once. The chain uses TRBV9 and TRBJ1-2; D gene ambiguous. This CDR3 region has 15 residues. The germline V gene has CDR1 SGDLS and CDR2 YYNGEE. V lost 3 bases and J 1 base, leaving 13 bases between the germline ends. The CDR3 reads CASSAELELNYGYTF. The CDR3 DNA reads TGTGCCAGCAGCGCCGAACTAGAGCTTAACTATGGCTACACCTTC.

The chain is built from TRBV6-6 and TRBJ1-2; TRBD1 agrees at 9 bases. The CDR3 loop spans 14 amino acids. J was trimmed by 4 bases and V by 5 bases; bases with no gene match: 5. Per the germline V gene, CDR1 is MNHNY and CDR2 is SVGAGI (reference sequence). CDR3 bases: TGTGCCAGCAGTCACACAGGGGGCACCTATGGCTACACCTTC. Residues: CASSHTGGTYGYTF.